This entry lists 29 T cell receptor beta chains sequenced from one sample in a study of siplizumab effects on memory and regulatory T cells. The repertoire was sequenced with immunoSEQ multiplex PCR; TCRdb's copy has only in-frame clones and lacks some. The sample yields more than 85,000 clones, 85% to 90% seen once. The material sequenced was CD4+ T cells sorted from blood. Receptor source: a human donor in good health.

This chain joins TRBV29-1 and TRBJ2-1; 15 bases are a match to TRBD2. Per the germline V gene, CDR1 is SQVTM and CDR2 is ANQGSEA. This CDR3 region has 18 residues. V lost 2 bases, J lost 8 bases, and 13 bases stayed unmatched. DNA for the CDR3: TGCAGCGTTGAAACGGGACTAGCGGGAGGCCTTCTCATCGATGAGCAGTTCTTC. Amino acid sequence: CSVETGLAGGLLIDEQFF.

This chain links TRBV7-3 with TRBJ2-6; D remains unclear. Germline lookup yields CDR1 SGHTA and CDR2 FQGTGA. The CDR3 has 15 amino acids. Trimming took 5 bases from V and 0 from J, leaving 8 bases between them. CDR3 DNA sequence: TGTGCCAGCAGCCAAGTAGGCTCTGGGGCCAACGTCCTGACTTTC. Translated: CASSQVGSGANVLTF.

This chain uses TRBV7-2 with TRBJ2-2; D is possibly TRBD1 (6 bases). This CDR3 region has 16 residues. Trimming left V 1 base short and J 6 bases short, with 15 bases between. Germline CDR1 reads SGHTA; CDR2 reads FQGNSA. The CDR3 loop is CASSLGLGGYAGELFF. The CDR3 DNA reads TGTGCCAGCAGCTTAGGGCTAGGGGGATATGCCGGGGAGCTGTTTTTT.

J is TRBJ1-2 and V is TRBV30; D unresolved. The germline V and J ends were trimmed by 1 base and 0 bases, with 6 bases remaining between them. The CDR3 length is 13 residues. Germline values: CDR1 GTSNPN, CDR2 SVGIG (reference sequence). CDR3 sequence reads: CAWSDLSNYGYTF. CDR3 DNA: TGTGCCTGGAGTGACCTCTCTAACTATGGCTACACCTTC.

This clone occurred a few times. V is TRBV7-2 and J is TRBJ2-1, with TRBD2 matching over 15 bases. V lost 1 base and J lost 3; bases outside the gene matches: 4. Germline V lookup: CDR1 SGHTA, CDR2 FQGNSA. The length of the CDR3 is 18 residues. CDR3 amino acids: CASSLEGTSGRYYNEQFF. The CDR3 DNA follows: TGTGCCAGCAGCTTAGAGGGGACTAGCGGGAGGTACTACAATGAGCAGTTCTTC.

This clone showed up just a few times. This chain links TRBV30 with TRBJ1-2; TRBD1 is a possible D gene (5 bases). CDR3 length: 15 residues. V dropped 0 bases and J dropped 0 bases, with 11 bases sitting between them. The germline V gene encodes CDR1 GTSNPN and CDR2 SVGIG (reference sequence). CDR3: CAWSVLPGSNYGYTF. The DNA for the CDR3 is TGTGCCTGGAGTGTACTACCAGGGTCTAACTATGGCTACACCTTC.

The chain is built from TRBV6-1 and TRBJ1-1; D might be TRBD1 (5 bases). CDR3 size: 12 residues. Trimming removed 3 bases from V and 11 bases from J, with 13 bases in between. The germline V gene has CDR1 MNHNS and CDR2 SASEGT. The CDR3 loop is CASSDIQGRAFF. DNA of the CDR3: TGTGCCAGCAGTGATATCCAGGGACGGGCTTTCTTT.

The gene calls are TRBV7-9 and TRBJ1-1; no reliable D call. V lost 1 base to trimming and J lost 3 bases, with 6 bases between them. The CDR3 spans 13 residues. Germline CDR1 is SEHNR and CDR2 is FQNEAQ (reference sequence). The CDR3 here is CASSLVTDTEAFF. For the CDR3, the DNA is TGTGCCAGCAGCTTAGTAACAGACACTGAAGCTTTCTTT.

DNA for the CDR3: TGCGCCAGCAGCTTGGAAAATTTCACTGAAGCTTTCTTT. It codes for CASSLENFTEAFF. The gene calls are TRBV5-1 and TRBJ1-1, with D unresolved. Trimming cost V 0 bases and J 4 bases, with 7 bases left between them. The CDR3 loop spans 13 amino acids. Germline loops: CDR1 SGHRS, CDR2 YFSETQ.

The chain recombines TRBV5-6 with TRBJ2-1, with 8 positions matching TRBD1. The trim removed 4 bases at V and 4 bases at J, leaving 7 bases unmatched. This CDR3 is 15 amino acids long. Germline CDR1 and CDR2: SGHDT and YYEEEE. CDR3: CASSGTGNRYNEQFF. CDR3 bases: TGTGCCAGCAGCGGGACAGGAAACCGTTACAATGAGCAGTTCTTC.

The chain carries TRBV30 and TRBJ2-1; TRBD2 matches at 10 bases. The germline V gene encodes CDR1 GTSNPN and CDR2 SVGIG (reference sequence). The CDR3 spans 14 residues. The junction had 6 bases not matched to a gene; V was cut back by 0 bases and J by 10 bases. Here the CDR3 DNA reads TGTGCCTGGAGTGTTAGACTAGCGGGCGGGGAGCAGTTCTTC. This gives the protein CAWSVRLAGGEQFF.

The genes are TRBV7-8 and TRBJ2-2; TRBD1 agrees at 11 bases. The CDR3 is 16 amino acids. After removal of 3 bases from V and 6 bases from J, the junction contained 6 bases not matched to a gene. The germline V gene encodes CDR1 SGHVS and CDR2 FQNEAQ. Written as DNA, the CDR3 is TGTGCCAGCAGCTTGGGAGGACAGGGGGCGGCCGGGGAGCTGTTTTTT. Protein: CASSLGGQGAAGELFF.

This chain uses TRBV11-1 with TRBJ2-7; 15 positions agree with TRBD2. Germline CDR1 and CDR2: SGHAT and FQDESV (reference sequence). This CDR3 is built from 17 residues. Trimming removed 4 bases from V and 4 bases from J; junction bases left unmatched: 8. CDR3 sequence reads: CASSWGAGTSGRYEQYF. In DNA, the CDR3 is TGTGCCAGCAGCTGGGGGGCCGGGACTAGCGGGAGGTACGAGCAGTACTTC.

The gene calls are TRBV2 and TRBJ2-2; 7 bases map to TRBD2. CDR3 size: 14 residues. The V segment lost 3 bases and the J segment 6 bases; nucleotides outside the gene matches: 4. Germline loops: CDR1 SNHLY, CDR2 FYNNEI. The CDR3 DNA sequence: TGTGCCAGCAGTGATAGGGAGGGTTCCGGGGAGCTGTTTTTT. This translates into CASSDREGSGELFF.

V and J are TRBV6-5 and TRBJ2-7; TRBD2 is a possible D gene (6 bases). The CDR3 length is 15 residues. From germline, CDR1 is MNHEY and CDR2 SVGAGI. Trimming pared 4 bases from V and 3 bases from J, leaving 16 bases between. The CDR3 DNA reads TGTGCCAGCAGTTCCCCAGCGGGTTCCCACTACGAGCAGTACTTC. It yields the protein CASSSPAGSHYEQYF.

The rearrangement joins TRBV18 to TRBJ1-1; D may be TRBD1 (6 bases). CDR1 is KGHSH and CDR2 is LQKENI in the germline V gene. This CDR3 contains 17 residues. V was shortened by 2 bases and J by 1 base, with 17 bases between the two germline ends. The CDR3 protein is CASSPNILSGANTEAFF. CDR3 nucleotide sequence: TGTGCCAGCTCACCAAATATTTTATCGGGGGCGAACACTGAAGCTTTCTTT.

The chain carries TRBV2 and TRBJ1-4; no reliable D call. The CDR3 loop spans 12 amino acids. Germline lookup yields CDR1 SNHLY and CDR2 FYNNEI. Trimming took 3 bases from V and 3 from J, leaving 2 bases between them. The CDR3 protein is CASSDPNEKLFF. CDR3 nucleotide sequence: TGTGCCAGCAGTGATCCTAATGAAAAACTGTTTTTT.

The chain has TRBV19 and TRBJ2-3, with unresolved D. V was pared by 6 bases and J by 4 bases, with 17 bases between. Germline CDR1 LNHDA, CDR2 SQIVND (reference sequence). This CDR3 region has 15 residues. This CDR3 is CASRPGYPTADTQYF. CDR3 coding DNA: TGTGCCAGTAGGCCGGGCTATCCGACGGCAGATACGCAGTATTTT.

This clone came up once. The rearrangement joins TRBV30 to TRBJ2-1, with D tentatively TRBD1 (6 bases). There are 15 residues in the CDR3. Germline CDR1 and CDR2: GTSNPN and SVGIG (reference sequence). The V end lost 2 bases, the J end lost 6 bases, and 17 bases lay between the germline ends. The DNA for the CDR3 is TGTGCCTGGAGTAAGCCAGGGACACTGCTCAATGAGCAGTTCTTC. This encodes CAWSKPGTLLNEQFF.

The rearrangement uses TRBV4-3 and TRBJ1-2; 9 nucleotides agree with TRBD1. CDR1 and CDR2 (germline): LGHNA, YSLEER. This CDR3 comprises 15 residues. V lost 2 bases, J lost 9 bases, and 10 bases stayed unmatched. The CDR3 DNA reads as TGCGCCAGCAGCCAAATTACCGGGACAGGGAAGAGCTACACCTTC. Protein product: CASSQITGTGKSYTF.

The chain couples TRBV11-3 to TRBJ2-7; 8 positions match TRBD2. CDR1 SGHNT and CDR2 YENEEA come from the germline V gene. Trimming at V came to 4 bases and at J to 2 bases, leaving 4 bases not matched to a gene. The CDR3 is 14 amino acids. The CDR3 nucleotides read TGTGCCAGCAGCTCGAGCGGGAGTCCCTACGAGCAGTACTTC. It codes for CASSSSGSPYEQYF.

In its sample, this clone was seen once. The chain recombines TRBV14 with TRBJ1-3; D remains unclear. Germline CDR1 and CDR2: SGHDN and FVKESK. This CDR3 contains 15 residues. Trimming pared 4 bases from V and 2 bases from J, leaving 12 bases between. The CDR3 coding sequence is TGTGCCAGCAGCCCCCGGGTCGGCCCTGGAAACACCATATATTTT. Translating it yields CASSPRVGPGNTIYF.

V and J are TRBV10-3 and TRBJ2-5; TRBD2 might be the D (6 bases). Per germline, CDR1 ENHRY and CDR2 SYGVKD. The CDR3 extends over 14 amino acids. V gave up 6 bases and J gave up 4 bases, with 15 bases separating them. The CDR3 nucleotides are TGTGCCATCAGCCTCTCCGGGAGTACAGAGACCCAGTACTTC. This translates into CAISLSGSTETQYF.

The J gene is TRBJ2-3, the V gene TRBV7-6, with TRBD2 matching over 13 bases. V lost 5 bases, J lost 2 bases, and 4 bases stayed unmatched. Germline CDR1 reads SGHVS; CDR2 reads FNYEAQ. There are 16 residues in the CDR3. In DNA, the CDR3 is TGTGCCAGCAGCGCGGGACTAGCGGGGTTCACAGATACGCAGTATTTT. This gives the protein CASSAGLAGFTDTQYF.

The CDR3 is CASSLGLAGGNEQFF. As DNA, the CDR3 is TGTGCCAGCAGCTTGGGGCTAGCGGGTGGGAATGAGCAGTTCTTC. The chain couples TRBV5-5 to TRBJ2-1; 8 nucleotides match TRBD2. With V trimmed by 0 bases and J by 7 bases, 6 bases remained unmatched. The length of the CDR3 is 15 residues. From germline, CDR1 is SGHKS and CDR2 YYEKEE (reference sequence). The complete variable domain, with remaining parts taken from reference TRBV5-5 and TRBJ2-1, reads DAGVTQSPTHLIKTRGQQVTLRCSPISGHKSVSWYQQVLGQGPQFIFQYYEKEERGRGNFPDRFSARQFPNYSSELNVNALLLGDSALYLCASSLGLAGGNEQFFGPGTRLTVL.

CDR3 in amino acids: CSVDVRTGGGYTF. The CDR3 DNA follows: TGCAGCGTTGATGTTCGGACAGGTGGTGGCTACACCTTC. This chain joins TRBV29-1 and TRBJ1-2; 7 bases line up with TRBD1. V shed 3 bases, J shed 7 bases, and the junction held 8 bases outside the gene matches. Germline V gives CDR1 SQVTM, CDR2 ANQGSEA. The CDR3 consists of 13 residues. Based on the CDR3 plus reference TRBV29-1 and TRBJ1-2, the full variable domain is SAVISQKPSRDICQRGTSLTIQCQVDSQVTMMFWYRQQPGQSLTLIATANQGSEATYESGFVIDKFPISRPNLTFSTLTVSNMSPEDSSIYLCSVDVRTGGGYTFGSGTRLTVV.

The chain joins TRBV2 to TRBJ2-2; D ambiguous. The CDR3 totals 15 residues. The germline gives CDR1 SNHLY, CDR2 FYNNEI. V was cut by 4 bases and J by 0 bases, with 9 bases left in between. The CDR3 DNA follows: TGTGCCAGCAGTGTTTACGGATCGAACACCGGGGAGCTGTTTTTT. It specifies CASSVYGSNTGELFF.

This clone was seen a handful of times. CDR3 sequence: CSVDDSGVAEQYF. For the CDR3, the DNA is TGCAGCGTTGACGACAGCGGGGTTGCCGAGCAGTACTTC. The J gene is TRBJ2-7, the V gene TRBV29-1; 7 nucleotides align to TRBD2. With V trimmed by 3 bases and J by 6 bases, 8 bases remained unmatched. Germline CDR1 SQVTM, CDR2 ANQGSEA. This CDR3 has 13 residues.

V is TRBV4-1 and J is TRBJ2-1, with 7 bases fitting TRBD1. CDR3 length equals 15 residues. Germline trimming cut 5 bases from V and 6 bases from J; bases unmatched to any gene: 10. Per germline, CDR1 MGHRA and CDR2 YSYEKL. DNA for the CDR3: TGCGCCAGCAGCGTGATAGGGGGCGACGTCAATGAGCAGTTCTTC. Translation: CASSVIGGDVNEQFF.